This TCR beta chain was captured by sequencing in a study of blood T cell repertoires in COVID-19. Overall study context: Collection of acute and convalescent COVID-19 samples took place in the United States, Italy and Spain.

Libraries were prepared by immunoSEQ multiplex PCR; TCRdb keeps only in-frame clonotypes and omits some of them. The sample includes around 260,000 clones, approximately 86% of them seen just once. Patients from Seattle were sampled longitudinally, starting during active infection. The CDR3 has 19 amino acids. Trimming pared 4 bases from V and 3 bases from J, leaving 26 bases between. Germline V CDR1 and CDR2: SGHRS, YFSETQ. This rearrangement joins TRBV5-1 to TRBJ2-4, with TRBD1 as a possible D gene (5 bases). Material for sequencing was peripheral blood. The clonotype was recovered from an older woman with COVID-19, enrolled during active disease. The CDR3 sequence is CASSPTYGTQTVLKNIQYF. The CDR3, as DNA: TGCGCCAGCAGCCCTACTTATGGCACACAGACAGTTCTCAAAAACATTCAGTACTTC.